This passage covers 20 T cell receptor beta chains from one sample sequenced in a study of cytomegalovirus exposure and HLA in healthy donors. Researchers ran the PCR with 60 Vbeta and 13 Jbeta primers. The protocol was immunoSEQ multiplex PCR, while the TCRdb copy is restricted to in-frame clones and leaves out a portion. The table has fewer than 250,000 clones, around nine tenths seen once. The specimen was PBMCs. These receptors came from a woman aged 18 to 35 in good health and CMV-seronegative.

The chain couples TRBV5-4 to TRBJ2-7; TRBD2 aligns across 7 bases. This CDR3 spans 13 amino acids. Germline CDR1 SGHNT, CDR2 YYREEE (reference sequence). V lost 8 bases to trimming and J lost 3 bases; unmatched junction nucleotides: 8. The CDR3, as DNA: TGTGCCAGTCACGGGACTACCGACTACGAGCAGTACTTC. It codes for CASHGTTDYEQYF.

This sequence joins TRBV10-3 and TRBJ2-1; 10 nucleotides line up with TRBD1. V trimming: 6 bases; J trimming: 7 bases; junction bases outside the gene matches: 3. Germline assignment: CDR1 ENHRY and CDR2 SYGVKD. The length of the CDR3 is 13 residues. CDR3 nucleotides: TGTGCCATCAGGGGGACAGGGGTGAATGAGCAGTTCTTC. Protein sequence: CAIRGTGVNEQFF.

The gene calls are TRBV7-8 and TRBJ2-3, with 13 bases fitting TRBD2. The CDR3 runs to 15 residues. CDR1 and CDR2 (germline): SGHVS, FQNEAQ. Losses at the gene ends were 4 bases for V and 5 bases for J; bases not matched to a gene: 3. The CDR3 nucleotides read TGTGCCAGCAGCTACCGGACTAGCGGGAGAGATACGCAGTATTTT. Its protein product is CASSYRTSGRDTQYF.

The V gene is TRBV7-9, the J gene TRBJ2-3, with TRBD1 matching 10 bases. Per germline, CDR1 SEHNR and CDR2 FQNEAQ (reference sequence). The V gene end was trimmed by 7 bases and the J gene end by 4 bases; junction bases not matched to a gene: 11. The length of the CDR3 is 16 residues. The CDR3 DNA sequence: TGTGCCAGCAACCCGGTGGGGACAGGGGTGGCAGATACGCAGTATTTT. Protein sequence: CASNPVGTGVADTQYF.

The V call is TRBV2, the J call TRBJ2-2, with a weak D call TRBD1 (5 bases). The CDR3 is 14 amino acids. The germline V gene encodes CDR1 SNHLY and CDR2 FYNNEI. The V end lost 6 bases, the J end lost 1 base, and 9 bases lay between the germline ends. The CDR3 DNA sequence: TGTGCCAGCAGGTCCCAGGGGAACACCGGGGAGCTGTTTTTT. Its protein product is CASRSQGNTGELFF.

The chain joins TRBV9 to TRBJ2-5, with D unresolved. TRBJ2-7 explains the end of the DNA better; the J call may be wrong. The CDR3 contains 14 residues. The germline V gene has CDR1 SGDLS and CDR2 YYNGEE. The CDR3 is CASSVGSSPYEQYF. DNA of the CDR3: TGTGCCAGCAGCGTAGGGTCATCTCCCTACGAGCAGTACTTC.

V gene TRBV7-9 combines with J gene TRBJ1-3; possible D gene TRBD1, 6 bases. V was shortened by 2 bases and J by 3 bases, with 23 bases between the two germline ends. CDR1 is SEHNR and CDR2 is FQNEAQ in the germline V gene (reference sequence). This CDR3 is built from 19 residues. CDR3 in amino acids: CASSLLSRPRGDGGNTIYF. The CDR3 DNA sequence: TGTGCCAGCAGCTTATTATCTCGCCCCAGGGGAGATGGTGGAAACACCATATATTTT.

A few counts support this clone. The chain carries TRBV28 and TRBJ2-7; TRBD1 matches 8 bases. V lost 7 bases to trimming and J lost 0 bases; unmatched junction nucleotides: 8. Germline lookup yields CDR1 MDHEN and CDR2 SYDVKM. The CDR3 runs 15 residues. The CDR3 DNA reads TGTGCCAGCACCCAGGTGGGACAGGCCTCCTACGAGCAGTACTTC. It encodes CASTQVGQASYEQYF.

The CDR3, as DNA: TGTGCCAGCAGCCTCAGGGAATCTCCCTCCTACGAGCAGTACTTC. Translating it yields CASSLRESPSYEQYF. The V gene is TRBV21-1, the J gene TRBJ2-7; the D segment call TRBD1 is taken from the table without a DNA check. TRBV21-1 counts as a pseudogene. There are 15 residues in the CDR3.

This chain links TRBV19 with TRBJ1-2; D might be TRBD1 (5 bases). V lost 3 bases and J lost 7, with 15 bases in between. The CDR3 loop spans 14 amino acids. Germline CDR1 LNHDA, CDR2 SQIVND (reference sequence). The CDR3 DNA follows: TGTGCCAGTAGTATCGTGGGCAGGGATGGTGGCTACACCTTC. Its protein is CASSIVGRDGGYTF.

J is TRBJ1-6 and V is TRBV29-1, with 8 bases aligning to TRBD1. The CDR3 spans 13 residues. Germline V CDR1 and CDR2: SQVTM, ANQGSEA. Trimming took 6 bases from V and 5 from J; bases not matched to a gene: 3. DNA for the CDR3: TGCAGCGTCGGACAGGGCGATAATTCACCCCTCCACTTT. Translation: CSVGQGDNSPLHF.

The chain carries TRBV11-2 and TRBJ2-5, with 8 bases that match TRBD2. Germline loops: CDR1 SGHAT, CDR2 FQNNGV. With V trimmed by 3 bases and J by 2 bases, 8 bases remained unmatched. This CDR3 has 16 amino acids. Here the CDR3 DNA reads TGTGCCAGCAGCTTTTACGGGGGGGCCTCTCAAGAGACCCAGTACTTC. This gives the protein CASSFYGGASQETQYF.

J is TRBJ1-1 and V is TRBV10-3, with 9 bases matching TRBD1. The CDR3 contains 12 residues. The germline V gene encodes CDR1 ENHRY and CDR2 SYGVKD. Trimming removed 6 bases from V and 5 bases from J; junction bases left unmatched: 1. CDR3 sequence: CAIRTGGTEAFF. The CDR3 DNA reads TGTGCCATCAGGACAGGGGGGACTGAAGCTTTCTTT.

CDR3 amino acids: CASSIAGQGQQYF. CDR3 bases: TGTGCCAGCTCAATCGCGGGACAGGGCCAGCAGTACTTC. This chain links TRBV6-5 with TRBJ2-7; 9 bases are shared with TRBD1. After removal of 8 bases from V and 8 bases from J, the junction contained 10 bases not matched to a gene. Germline CDR1 and CDR2: MNHEY and SVGAGI. This CDR3 comprises 13 residues.

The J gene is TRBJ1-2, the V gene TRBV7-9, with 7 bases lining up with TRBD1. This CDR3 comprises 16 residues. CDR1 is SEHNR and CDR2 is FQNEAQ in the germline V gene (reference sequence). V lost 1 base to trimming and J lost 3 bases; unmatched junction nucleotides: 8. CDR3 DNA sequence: TGTGCCAGCAGCTTAGGGCAGGCCCAGGGGGACTATGGCTACACCTTC. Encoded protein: CASSLGQAQGDYGYTF. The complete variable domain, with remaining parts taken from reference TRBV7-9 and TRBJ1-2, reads DTGVSQNPRHKITKRGQNVTFRCDPISEHNRLYWYRQTLGQGPEFLTYFQNEAQLEKSRLLSDRFSAERPKGSFSTLEIQRTEQGDSAMYLCASSLGQAQGDYGYTFGSGTRLTVV.

Written as DNA, the CDR3 is TGTGCCAGCAGCCCGGGACTCCCTCAATCTTACGAGCAGTACTTC. Its protein is CASSPGLPQSYEQYF. The rearrangement links TRBV2 to TRBJ2-7, with a possible D match to TRBD2 (6 bases). The V gene's germline CDR1 is SNHLY and CDR2 FYNNEI. Trimming pared 6 bases from V and 4 bases from J, leaving 19 bases between. The CDR3 is 15 amino acids.

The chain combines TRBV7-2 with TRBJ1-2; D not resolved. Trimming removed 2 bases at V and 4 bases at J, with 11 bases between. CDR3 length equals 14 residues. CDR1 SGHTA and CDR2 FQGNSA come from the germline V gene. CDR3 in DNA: TGTGCCAGCAGCTTAAAAGTGGGAGGCTATGGCTACACCTTC. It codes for CASSLKVGGYGYTF.

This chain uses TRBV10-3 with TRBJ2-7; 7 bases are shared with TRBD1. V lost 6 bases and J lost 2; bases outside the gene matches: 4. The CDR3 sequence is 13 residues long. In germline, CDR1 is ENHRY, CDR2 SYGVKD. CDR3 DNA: TGTGCCATCAGCCCGGGACAGCCCTACGAGCAGTACTTC. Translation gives CAISPGQPYEQYF.

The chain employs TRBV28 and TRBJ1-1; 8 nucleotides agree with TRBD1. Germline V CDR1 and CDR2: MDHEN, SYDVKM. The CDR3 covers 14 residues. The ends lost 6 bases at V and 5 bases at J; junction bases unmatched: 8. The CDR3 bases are TGTGCCAGCAGAGAAGCAGGGGGCGGAACTGAAGCTTTCTTT. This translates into CASREAGGGTEAFF.

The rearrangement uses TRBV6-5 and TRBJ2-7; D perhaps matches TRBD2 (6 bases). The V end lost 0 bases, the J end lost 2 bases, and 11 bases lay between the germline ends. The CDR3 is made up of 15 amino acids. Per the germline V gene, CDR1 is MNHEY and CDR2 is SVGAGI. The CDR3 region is CASSYSGTFTYEQYF. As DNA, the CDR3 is TGTGCCAGCAGTTACTCCGGGACTTTTACCTACGAGCAGTACTTC.